This entry lists 27 T cell receptor beta chains sequenced from one sample in a study of blood T cell dynamics during melanoma immunotherapy. The method was immunoSEQ multiplex PCR; TCRdb's version includes in-frame clones alone and lacks a portion of them. Of more than 8,500 clones in the sample, 65% to 90% were seen once. Documented time point: pre-treatment baseline. Sequences were derived from blood, sampled from a patient treated with checkpoint blockade. The receptors come from a human donor with melanoma.

The chain carries TRBV9 and TRBJ1-2; TRBD1 agrees at 9 bases. Germline V gene sequence: CDR1 SGDLS, CDR2 YYNGEE. V gave up 3 bases and J gave up 4 bases; unmatched junction bases: 1. The CDR3 extends over 13 amino acids. The CDR3 coding sequence is TGTGCCAGCAGCGGGGGACAGGGCTATGGCTACACCTTC. Translation: CASSGGQGYGYTF. Supplemented by reference TRBV9 and TRBJ1-2, the full variable domain reads DSGVTQTPKHLITATGQRVTLRCSPRSGDLSVYWYQQSLDQGLQFLIQYYNGEERAKGNILERFSAQQFPDLHSELNLSSLELGDSALYFCASSGGQGYGYTFGSGTRLTVV.

V usage is TRBV5-1 and J usage is TRBJ2-7; D unclear. Germline-derived CDR1 and CDR2 are SGHRS and YFSETQ. Trimming cost V 4 bases and J 2 bases, with 16 bases left between them. This CDR3 spans 15 amino acids. The CDR3 DNA follows: TGCGCCAGCAGCCTTAACGTTGGGGTCACCTACGAGCAGTACTTC. It codes for CASSLNVGVTYEQYF.

This clone was counted once. The chain couples TRBV11-2 to TRBJ2-1, with 9 bases fitting TRBD2. The CDR3 is made up of 15 amino acids. With V trimmed by 1 base and J by 8 bases, 6 bases remained unmatched. Germline CDR1 is SGHAT and CDR2 is FQNNGV. CDR3 in amino acids: CASSLVAGGRYEQFF. CDR3 bases: TGTGCCAGCAGCTTAGTGGCGGGGGGGCGGTATGAGCAGTTCTTC.

The chain uses TRBV5-1 and TRBJ2-5; TRBD2 might be the D (5 bases). The CDR3 covers 14 residues. Germline V CDR1 and CDR2: SGHRS, YFSETQ. V was shortened by 0 bases and J by 4 bases, with 10 bases between the two germline ends. The CDR3 reads CASSLAMAGETQYF. The CDR3 nucleotides are TGCGCCAGCAGCTTGGCCATGGCGGGAGAGACCCAGTACTTC. Drawing the rest from reference TRBV5-1 and TRBJ2-5, the complete variable domain is KAGVTQTPRYLIKTRGQQVTLSCSPISGHRSVSWYQQTPGQGLQFLFEYFSETQRNKGNFPGRFSGRQFSNSRSEMNVSTLELGDSALYLCASSLAMAGETQYFGPGTRLLVL.

This clone was detected once. The chain uses TRBV6-5 and TRBJ2-7; TRBD1 aligns across 9 bases. V gave up 6 bases and J gave up 3 bases; unmatched junction bases: 9. CDR1 is MNHEY, CDR2 SVGAGI, per germline. The CDR3 extends over 15 amino acids. The CDR3 DNA follows: TGTGCCAGCAGCTCTCCGGGACAGGGTTTCTACGAGCAGTACTTC. This gives the protein CASSSPGQGFYEQYF.

A remark on this clone: An end of the junction differs from the germline gene, which may be a read error. The sample has other DNA sequences that encode this CDR3 too. The CDR3 bases are TGTGCCAGCAGCTTAGAACCGGGACAGGGGTTTTACGAACAGTACTTC. Translated: CASSLEPGQGFYEQYF. The chain is built from TRBV7-6 and TRBJ2-7; 10 nucleotides line up with TRBD1. This CDR3 has 16 amino acids. Germline CDR1 and CDR2: SGHVS and FNYEAQ.

The V call is TRBV5-1, the J call TRBJ2-1; possibly TRBD1 or TRBD2 for D (6 bases each). The CDR3 spans 14 residues. CDR1 is SGHRS and CDR2 is YFSETQ in the germline V gene. Trimming took off 5 bases at V and 2 bases at J, with 11 bases between the two ends. DNA for the CDR3: TGCGCCAGCAGTCGGGGGCAGGCCTACAATGAGCAGTTCTTC. Translation gives CASSRGQAYNEQFF. The variable domain in full, with the rest retrieved from reference TRBV5-1 and TRBJ2-1, is KAGVTQTPRYLIKTRGQQVTLSCSPISGHRSVSWYQQTPGQGLQFLFEYFSETQRNKGNFPGRFSGRQFSNSRSEMNVSTLELGDSALYLCASSRGQAYNEQFFGPGTRLTVL.

The rearrangement links TRBV7-3 to TRBJ1-5, with 8 positions matching TRBD1. With 8 bases clipped from V and 4 bases from J, the junction kept 22 bases outside the gene matches. There are 19 residues in the CDR3. The germline gives CDR1 SGHTA, CDR2 FQGTGA. The CDR3 here is CASFLGQGCPCFGNQPQHF. CDR3 coding DNA: TGTGCCAGCTTTCTTGGACAGGGCTGTCCGTGTTTCGGGAATCAGCCCCAGCATTTT.

The rearrangement links TRBV25-1 to TRBJ2-7; D possibly corresponds to TRBD1 (6 bases). This CDR3 spans 16 amino acids. Per the germline V gene, CDR1 is MGHDK and CDR2 is SYGVNS. Trimming took 5 bases from V and 3 from J, leaving 20 bases between them. CDR3 nucleotide sequence: TGTGCCAGCAGTTTAGAGGGGGTACTCCCCCTCTACGAGCAGTACTTC. The encoded protein is CASSLEGVLPLYEQYF.

The chain couples TRBV28 to TRBJ2-4; D may match TRBD1 or TRBD2 (5 bases each). This CDR3 comprises 16 residues. In germline, CDR1 is MDHEN, CDR2 SYDVKM. V lost 5 bases, J lost 4 bases, and 18 bases lay in between. This CDR3 is CASSPISGTGKNIQYF. In DNA, the CDR3 is TGTGCCAGCAGTCCAATCTCCGGGACGGGAAAAAACATTCAGTACTTC.

The chain has TRBV6-1 and TRBJ1-1, with D hard to call. Germline CDR1 reads MNHNS; CDR2 reads SASEGT. V was shortened by 2 bases and J by 1 base, with 8 bases between the two germline ends. The CDR3 has 14 amino acids. The CDR3 spells CASSESGKNTEAFF. The DNA for the CDR3 is TGTGCCAGCAGTGAAAGCGGGAAGAACACTGAAGCTTTCTTT.

The V call is TRBV5-7, the J call TRBJ2-7; the match to TRBD1 covers 10 bases. TRBV5-7 is designated an ORF whose function remains uncertain. This CDR3 has 15 amino acids. The V gene end was trimmed by 4 bases and the J gene end by 2 bases; junction bases not matched to a gene: 6. The CDR3 DNA follows: TGTGCCAGCAGCATCCGAGGACAGGGGGCCTACGAGCAGTACTTC. It translates to CASSIRGQGAYEQYF.

This sequence joins TRBV7-9 and TRBJ2-1; 7 nucleotides align to TRBD1. CDR3 length: 13 residues. Germline V CDR1 and CDR2: SEHNR, FQNEAQ (reference sequence). V lost 5 bases to trimming and J lost 7 bases; unmatched junction nucleotides: 5. The CDR3 nucleotides are TGTGCCAGCAGCAGAGGGACAGATAATGAGCAGTTCTTC. It translates to CASSRGTDNEQFF.

The V and J genes are TRBV6-5 and TRBJ2-3; 8 bases line up with TRBD2. V shed 2 bases, J shed 3 bases, and the junction held 7 bases outside the gene matches. This CDR3 has 16 amino acids. Germline V gene data show CDR1 as MNHEY and CDR2 as SVGAGI. The CDR3 DNA sequence: TGTGCCAGCAGTTACGCCCTAACGGGGGGGACAGATACGCAGTATTTT. Its protein is CASSYALTGGTDTQYF.

The rearrangement links TRBV4-1 to TRBJ1-2; no clear D gene. CDR3 length equals 11 residues. Germline V gives CDR1 MGHRA, CDR2 YSYEKL. With 0 bases removed from V and 7 bases from J, the gap between germline ends came to 3 bases. CDR3 in DNA: TGCGCCAGCAGCCAAGATGGTGGCTACACCTTC. Protein: CASSQDGGYTF.

This sequence joins TRBV14 and TRBJ1-1; D is unresolved. Germline V gene sequence: CDR1 SGHDN, CDR2 FVKESK. This CDR3 has 14 amino acids. V was cut by 4 bases and J by 2 bases, with 11 bases left in between. CDR3 nucleotides: TGTGCCAGCAGCCTCGCAGACTTTAACACTGAAGCTTTCTTT. Translated, it gives CASSLADFNTEAFF.

This sequence joins TRBV11-2 and TRBJ2-5; D perhaps matches TRBD2 (5 bases). The V end lost 0 bases, the J end lost 1 base, and 12 bases lay between the germline ends. CDR1 and CDR2 from the germline V gene are SGHAT and FQNNGV. The CDR3 is 16 residues long. The DNA for the CDR3 is TGTGCCAGCAGCTTAGAATTAGCGAAAAGCCAAGAGACCCAGTACTTC. Translating it yields CASSLELAKSQETQYF.

The rearrangement joins TRBV29-1 to TRBJ2-6; D is tentatively TRBD1 or TRBD2 (5 bases each). Germline V gives CDR1 SQVTM, CDR2 ANQGSEA. V was pared by 7 bases and J by 0 bases, with 16 bases between. The CDR3 is made up of 16 amino acids. CDR3 DNA sequence: TGCAGCGCCGCAGTCCCGGGGCTCTCTGGGGCCAACGTCCTGACTTTC. Translated, it gives CSAAVPGLSGANVLTF.

This chain joins TRBV19 and TRBJ1-2, with a tentative D call TRBD1 (5 bases). The V gene's germline CDR1 is LNHDA and CDR2 SQIVND (reference sequence). The CDR3 length is 13 residues. V was trimmed by 2 bases and J by 4 bases, leaving 8 bases between them. CDR3 in amino acids: CASSISGAYGYTF. Here the CDR3 DNA reads TGTGCCAGTAGTATATCTGGGGCCTATGGCTACACCTTC.

The chain has TRBV6-1 and TRBJ1-5, with 9 bases lining up with TRBD1. The CDR3 consists of 14 residues. The germline gives CDR1 MNHNS, CDR2 SASEGT. Losses at the gene ends were 4 bases for V and 7 bases for J; bases not matched to a gene: 5. The CDR3 spells CASSVTGGGQPQHF. CDR3 nucleotides: TGTGCCAGCAGTGTCACAGGGGGCGGACAGCCCCAGCATTTT.

The chain employs TRBV5-4 and TRBJ2-1; TRBD2 aligns across 9 bases. CDR3 length: 15 amino acids. Trimming removed 4 bases from V and 2 bases from J; junction bases left unmatched: 4. The germline gives CDR1 SGHNT, CDR2 YYREEE (reference sequence). CDR3 sequence: CASSPTSGTYNEQFF. CDR3 coding DNA: TGTGCCAGCAGCCCGACTAGCGGAACCTACAATGAGCAGTTCTTC.

This clone has just one count. The V gene is TRBV6-5, the J gene TRBJ2-1; 7 bases match TRBD2. Germline V gene lookup returns CDR1 MNHEY and CDR2 SVGAGI. V was clipped by 5 bases and J by 9 bases; unmatched bases: 7. CDR3 length equals 13 residues. The CDR3 here is CASSPAGVVEQFF. As DNA, the CDR3 is TGTGCCAGCAGTCCCGCGGGGGTGGTTGAGCAGTTCTTC.

The V gene is TRBV5-3, the J gene TRBJ1-1, with 9 bases aligning to TRBD1. TRBV5-3 is classed as an ORF, of uncertain function. CDR3 length: 12 residues. V lost 4 bases, J lost 8 bases, and 3 bases stayed unmatched. CDR3 DNA sequence: TGTGCCAGAAGCACGACAGGGGGAGAAGCTTTCTTT. Its translation: CARSTTGGEAFF.

The chain is built from TRBV9 and TRBJ2-5, with 10 nucleotides matching TRBD1. The V gene end was trimmed by 4 bases and the J gene end by 5 bases; junction bases not matched to a gene: 8. Germline lookup yields CDR1 SGDLS and CDR2 YYNGEE. The CDR3 has 15 residues. CDR3 loop: CASSWDRGSSETQYF. In DNA form, the CDR3 reads TGTGCCAGCAGCTGGGACAGGGGAAGTTCGGAGACCCAGTACTTC.

The V gene is TRBV18, the J gene TRBJ2-7; 7 nucleotides align to TRBD1. The CDR3 loop spans 13 amino acids. V lost 4 bases to trimming and J lost 1 base; unmatched junction nucleotides: 1. The germline CDR1 and CDR2 sequences are KGHSH and LQKENI. CDR3 nucleotide sequence: TGTGCCAGCTCACTGACAGGGTCCTACGAGCAGTACTTC. Its translation: CASSLTGSYEQYF.

This sequence joins TRBV7-8 and TRBJ2-1; the D gene is possibly TRBD2 (5 bases). The CDR3 spans 12 residues. CDR1 is SGHVS and CDR2 is FQNEAQ in the germline V gene. Trimming cost V 3 bases and J 6 bases, with 6 bases left between them. The CDR3 reads CASSFGINEQFF. CDR3 sequence (DNA): TGTGCCAGCAGCTTCGGGATCAATGAGCAGTTCTTC.

The chain carries TRBV6-1 and TRBJ1-3, with 10 bases matching TRBD1. Germline V gene data show CDR1 as MNHNS and CDR2 as SASEGT. The V and J ends lost 5 bases and 3 bases, in that order; junction bases with no gene match: 4. The CDR3 totals 15 residues. The CDR3 DNA is TGTGCCAGCAGTTCTGGACAGGGGGATGGAAACACCATATATTTT. It yields the protein CASSSGQGDGNTIYF.